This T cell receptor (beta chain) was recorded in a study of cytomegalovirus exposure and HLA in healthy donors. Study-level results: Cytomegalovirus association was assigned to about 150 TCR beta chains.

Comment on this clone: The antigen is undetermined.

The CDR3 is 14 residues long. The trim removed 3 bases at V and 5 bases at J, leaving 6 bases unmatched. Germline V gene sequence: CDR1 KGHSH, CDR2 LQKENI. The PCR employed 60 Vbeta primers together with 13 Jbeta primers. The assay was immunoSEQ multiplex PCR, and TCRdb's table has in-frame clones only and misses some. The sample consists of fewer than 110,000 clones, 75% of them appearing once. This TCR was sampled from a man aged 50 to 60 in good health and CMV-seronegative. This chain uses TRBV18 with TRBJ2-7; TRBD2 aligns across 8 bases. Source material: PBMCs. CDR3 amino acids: CASSPGAGDHEQYF. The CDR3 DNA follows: TGTGCCAGCTCACCGGGAGCGGGAGATCACGAGCAGTACTTC.